These 22 T cell receptor beta chains came from one sample sequenced in a study of T cells in Graves' hyperthyroidism and ophthalmopathy. From RNA transcripts, TCR beta CDR3 regions were amplified. Carried out on the TCR CDR3, a first-round RT-PCR used the HTBI primer set. TCRdb re-called the multiplex PCR reads with MiXCR, one entry per CDR3 protein. This sample has 730,000 or so distinct CDR3 sequences, with 18% found just once. Sequencing used blood. All receptors come from a woman aged 50 to 60 with Graves' hyperthyroidism that later progressed to Graves' ophthalmopathy.

This clonotype was observed many times. This chain connects TRBV11-2 to TRBJ2-3; no reliable D call. This CDR3 region has 15 residues. Trimming took 1 base from V and 3 from J, leaving 11 bases between them. Germline assignment: CDR1 SGHAT and CDR2 FQNNGV. The CDR3 sequence is CASSLVPGWTDTQYF. The CDR3 DNA is TGTGCCAGCAGCTTAGTGCCGGGTTGGACAGATACGCAGTATTTT.

As concerns this clonotype: This may stem from a read error, because a much larger clone lies one nucleotide away. The chain is built from TRBV7-2 and TRBJ1-1; D is perhaps TRBD1 (5 bases). The CDR3 totals 14 residues. Per the germline V gene, CDR1 is SGHTA and CDR2 is FQGNSA. The CDR3 nucleotides are TGTGCCGGCAGCTTAGCCTATTCAGGGACCGAAGCTTTCTTT. Translation gives CAGSLAYSGTEAFF.

This clonotype has a handful of counts. The chain is built from TRBV5-1 and TRBJ2-5, with D perhaps matching TRBD2 (5 bases). V was pared by 4 bases and J by 3 bases, with 13 bases between. The CDR3 is 14 residues long. Germline V lookup: CDR1 SGHRS, CDR2 YFSETQ. This CDR3 is CASSARAVEETQYF. The CDR3 DNA reads as TGCGCCAGCAGCGCGCGGGCAGTTGAAGAGACCCAGTACTTC.

The chain joins TRBV2 to TRBJ1-1, with 7 bases aligning to TRBD1. Germline lookup yields CDR1 SNHLY and CDR2 FYNNEI. Trimming removed 9 bases from V and 5 bases from J; junction bases left unmatched: 9. The CDR3 extends over 13 amino acids. Here the CDR3 DNA reads TGTGCCAGGGGACGCAAACAGGGGACTGAAGCTTTCTTT. Amino acids: CARGRKQGTEAFF.

In this sample, this clonotype turned up many times. V is TRBV20-1 and J is TRBJ2-1; D is ambiguous. The ends were cut back, 1 base at V and 9 bases at J, with 13 bases in the middle. The CDR3 runs 13 residues. Germline V gene lookup returns CDR1 DFQATT and CDR2 SNEGSKA (reference sequence). The CDR3 reads CSARGSISGEQFF. The CDR3 nucleotides read TGCAGTGCTAGAGGCTCCATATCGGGTGAGCAGTTCTTC.

At least ten counts were recorded for this clonotype. CDR3 loop: CASSQDRAGTGELFF. CDR3 bases: TGTGCCAGCAGCCAAGACAGGGCGGGCACCGGGGAGCTGTTTTTT. The chain carries TRBV11-2 and TRBJ2-2; 7 bases align to TRBD1. The CDR3 contains 15 residues. V dropped 5 bases and J dropped 4; count of bases not matched to a gene: 7. Germline V gives CDR1 SGHAT, CDR2 FQNNGV. The full variable domain, in which reference TRBV11-2 and TRBJ2-2 provide the parts outside the CDR3, is EAGVAQSPRYKIIEKRQSVAFWCNPISGHATLYWYQQILGQGPKLLIQFQNNGVVDDSQLPKDRFSAERLKGVDSTLKIQPAKLEDSAVYLCASSQDRAGTGELFFGEGSRLTVL.

This clonotype was observed many times. The V gene is TRBV30, the J gene TRBJ1-2; 9 bases agree with TRBD1. Trimming cost V 2 bases and J 7 bases; bases outside gene matches: 8. CDR1 and CDR2 from the germline V gene are GTSNPN and SVGIG (reference sequence). This CDR3 is 14 amino acids long. CDR3 DNA: TGTGCCTGGAGTCCGGGACAGGGATTGAGTGGCTACACCTTC. As protein: CAWSPGQGLSGYTF.

This clonotype was observed a few times. The chain uses TRBV19 and TRBJ1-1; a possible D gene is TRBD1 (5 bases). Germline-derived CDR1 and CDR2 are LNHDA and SQIVND (reference sequence). V dropped 4 bases and J dropped 6 bases, with 15 bases sitting between them. This CDR3 spans 14 amino acids. The CDR3 region has the DNA TGTGCCAGTAGTACCGGCGGGGGAAGTTCTGAAGCTTTCTTT. Residues: CASSTGGGSSEAFF.

In this sample, this clonotype turned up many times. The chain uses TRBV5-1 and TRBJ2-7; D is possibly TRBD1 (5 bases). V was trimmed by 2 bases and J by 0 bases, leaving 9 bases between them. CDR1 and CDR2 from the germline V gene are SGHRS and YFSETQ. The CDR3 consists of 14 residues. The CDR3 reads CASSFDRASYEQYF. In DNA, the CDR3 is TGCGCCAGCAGCTTTGACAGAGCCTCCTACGAGCAGTACTTC.

This clonotype was found many times. CDR3 DNA: TGTGCCAGCAGCCTCTCACAGGGGAGGAGAGATACGCAGTATTTT. It specifies CASSLSQGRRDTQYF. The V and J genes are TRBV13 and TRBJ2-3, with D possibly being TRBD1 (7 bases). Trimming stripped 5 bases from V and 5 bases from J, with 17 bases between. The CDR3 length is 15 residues. In germline, CDR1 is PRHDT, CDR2 FYEKMQ (reference sequence).

In this sample, this clonotype turned up many times. The genes are TRBV6-1 and TRBJ2-7; 8 nucleotides align to TRBD1. There are 16 residues in the CDR3. Germline loops: CDR1 MNHNS, CDR2 SASEGT. The V gene end was trimmed by 5 bases and the J gene end by 7 bases; junction bases not matched to a gene: 16. CDR3 sequence reads: CASSSGQGARVREQYF. The CDR3, as DNA: TGTGCCAGCAGTTCGGGGCAGGGGGCTAGGGTGAGGGAGCAGTACTTC.

There are a few counts of this clonotype. The chain uses TRBV14 and TRBJ2-5; D is unclear. The CDR3 covers 12 residues. V shed 3 bases and J shed 13 bases, with 15 bases lying between them. Germline CDR1 SGHDN, CDR2 FVKESK. This CDR3 reads CASSQSRTWTYF. The CDR3 bases are TGTGCCAGCAGCCAGTCCCGGACGTGGACGTACTTC.

This clonotype has more than one count but fewer than ten. The V and J genes are TRBV3-1 and TRBJ1-3; D is unclear. The germline CDR1 and CDR2 sequences are LGHDT and YNNKEL (reference sequence). The CDR3 is 15 amino acids. V was pared by 3 bases and J by 4 bases, with 13 bases between. The CDR3 nucleotides read TGTGCCAGCAGCCATGACGGCAGAGGAGGAAACACCATATATTTT. Translation: CASSHDGRGGNTIYF.

The chain joins TRBV12-3 or TRBV12-4 to TRBJ1-5; D is unresolved. The CDR3 has 13 amino acids. Trimming pared 2 bases from V and 8 bases from J, leaving 10 bases between. The CDR3: CASSLRRVEPQHF. CDR3 DNA sequence: TGTGCCAGCAGTTTACGTCGGGTGGAGCCCCAGCATTTT.

The chain is built from TRBV5-8 and TRBJ1-2; D is perhaps TRBD1 (5 bases). V was clipped by 6 bases and J by 6 bases, with 18 bases between them. The CDR3 covers 14 residues. Germline V CDR1 and CDR2: SGHTS, YDEGEE. CDR3 protein: CASIRRGPWDGYTF. In nucleotides, the CDR3 is TGTGCCAGCATCCGACGGGGACCATGGGATGGCTACACCTTC.

This chain uses TRBV7-9 with TRBJ2-1, with a tentative D call TRBD2 (5 bases). V was cut by 8 bases and J by 9 bases, with 14 bases left in between. This CDR3 has 12 residues. Germline V gene sequence: CDR1 SEHNR, CDR2 FQNEAQ (reference sequence). Here the CDR3 reads CASFLPGIEQFF. In DNA form, the CDR3 reads TGTGCCAGCTTCCTCCCGGGGATTGAGCAGTTCTTC.

This clonotype was recorded many times. The chain recombines TRBV5-1 with TRBJ2-2; 9 bases map to TRBD1. Losses at the gene ends were 3 bases for V and 5 bases for J; bases not matched to a gene: 5. Per the germline V gene, CDR1 is SGHRS and CDR2 is YFSETQ. The CDR3 length is 15 residues. The CDR3 sequence is CASSWDRVGTGELFF. The CDR3 nucleotides are TGCGCCAGCAGCTGGGACAGGGTCGGTACCGGGGAGCTGTTTTTT.

The CDR3 region has the DNA TGTGCCAGCAGCGCAACGGGACAGGGGGTATATGGCTACACCTTC. This codes for CASSATGQGVYGYTF. V usage is TRBV9 and J usage is TRBJ1-2; 11 nucleotides agree with TRBD1. The CDR3 loop spans 15 amino acids. Per the germline V gene, CDR1 is SGDLS and CDR2 is YYNGEE. With V trimmed by 3 bases and J by 5 bases, 6 bases remained unmatched.

This clonotype was seen repeatedly, ten times or more. V gene TRBV20-1 combines with J gene TRBJ1-5; TRBD1 agrees at 7 bases. The CDR3 length is 14 residues. Losses at the gene ends were 0 bases for V and 7 bases for J; bases not matched to a gene: 6. Germline CDR1 reads DFQATT; CDR2 reads SNEGSKA (reference sequence). For the CDR3, the DNA is TGCAGTGCTAGAGATGACAGGGCCCGGCAGCCCCAGCATTTT. This encodes CSARDDRARQPQHF.

This clonotype was detected many times. This chain connects TRBV9 to TRBJ1-2; D is undetermined. Germline CDR1 reads SGDLS; CDR2 reads YYNGEE. V was shortened by 2 bases and J by 2 bases, with 10 bases between the two germline ends. The CDR3 is made up of 14 amino acids. As DNA, the CDR3 is TGTGCCAGCAGCGTGGTAGGTCAGAACTATGGCTACACCTTC. It is translated as CASSVVGQNYGYTF.

The CDR3 spells CASSEAAGGTDTQYF. In nucleotides, the CDR3 is TGTGCCAGCAGTGAAGCAGCGGGGGGCACAGATACGCAGTATTTT. The rearrangement uses TRBV6-1 and TRBJ2-3, with 8 nucleotides matching TRBD2. V lost 0 bases to trimming and J lost 1 base; unmatched junction nucleotides: 0. This CDR3 spans 15 amino acids. The germline V gene encodes CDR1 MNHNS and CDR2 SASEGT.

In this sample, this clonotype turned up a few times. The CDR3 spells CASTPSGSTDTQYF. For the CDR3, the DNA is TGTGCCAGCACCCCATCAGGTTCCACAGATACGCAGTATTTT. This chain uses TRBV7-9 with TRBJ2-3; no reliable D call. The V end was cut by 7 bases, the J end by 2 bases, with 13 bases between. CDR1 is SEHNR and CDR2 is FQNEAQ in the germline V gene (reference sequence). The CDR3 has 14 residues.